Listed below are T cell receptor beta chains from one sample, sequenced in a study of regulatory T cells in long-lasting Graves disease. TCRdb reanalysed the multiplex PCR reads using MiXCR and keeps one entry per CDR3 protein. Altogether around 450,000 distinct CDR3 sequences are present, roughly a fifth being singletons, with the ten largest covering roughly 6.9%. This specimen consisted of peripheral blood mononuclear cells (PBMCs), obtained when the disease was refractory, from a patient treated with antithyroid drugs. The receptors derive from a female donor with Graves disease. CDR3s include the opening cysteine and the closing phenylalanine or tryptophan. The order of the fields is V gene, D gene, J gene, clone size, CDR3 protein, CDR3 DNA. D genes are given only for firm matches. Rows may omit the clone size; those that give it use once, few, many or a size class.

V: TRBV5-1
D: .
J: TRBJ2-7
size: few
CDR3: CASTDSVSYEQYF
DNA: TGCGCCAGCACAGACTCGGTCTCCTACGAGCAGTACTTC

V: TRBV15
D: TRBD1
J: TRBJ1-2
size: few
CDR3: CATSRAKTTGSYGYTF
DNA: TGTGCCACCAGCAGAGCCAAAACGACAGGGAGCTATGGCTACACCTTC

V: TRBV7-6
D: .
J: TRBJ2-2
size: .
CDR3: CASSLEAPDANTGELFF
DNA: TGTGCCAGCAGCTTAGAGGCCCCCGACGCGAACACCGGGGAGCTGTTTTTT

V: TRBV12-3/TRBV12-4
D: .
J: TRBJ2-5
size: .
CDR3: CASSPGSVGQETQYF
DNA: TGTGCCAGCAGTCCGGGGTCCGTGGGGCAAGAGACCCAATACTTC

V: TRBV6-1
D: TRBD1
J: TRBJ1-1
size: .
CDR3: CASPGGTEAFF
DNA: TGTGCCAGTCCAGGGGGCACTGAAGCTTTCTTT

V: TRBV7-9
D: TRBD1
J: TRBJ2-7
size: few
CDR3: CASTQGQGSEQYF
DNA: TGTGCCAGCACACAGGGACAGGGGAGCGAGCAGTACTTC

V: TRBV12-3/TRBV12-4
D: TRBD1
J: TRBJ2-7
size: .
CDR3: CASSGTGGAYEQYF
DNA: TGTGCCAGCAGCGGGACAGGGGGAGCCTACGAGCAGTACTTC

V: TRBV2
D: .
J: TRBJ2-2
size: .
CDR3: CASSEKPAGTGELFF
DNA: TGTGCCAGCAGTGAGAAGCCAGCGGGCACCGGGGAGCTGTTTTTT

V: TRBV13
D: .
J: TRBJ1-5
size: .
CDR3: CASSSRQGGQPQHF
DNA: TGTGCCAGCAGTTCACGACAAGGAGGTCAGCCCCAGCATTTT

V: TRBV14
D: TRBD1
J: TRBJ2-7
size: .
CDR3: CASSPWTGVGEQYF
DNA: TGTGCCAGCAGCCCCTGGACAGGGGTAGGCGAGCAGTACTTC

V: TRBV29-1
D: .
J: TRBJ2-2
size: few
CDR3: CSVDLDTGELFF
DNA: TGCAGCGTAGACTTGGACACCGGGGAGCTGTTTTTT

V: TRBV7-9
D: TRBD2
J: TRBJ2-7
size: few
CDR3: CASSLASGTSGLSYEQYF
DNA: TGTGCCAGCAGCTTAGCGTCCGGGACTAGCGGCCTCTCCTACGAGCAGTACTTC

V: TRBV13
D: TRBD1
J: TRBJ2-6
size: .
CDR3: CASSRSGQGPGANVLTF
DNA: TGTGCCAGCAGCCGAAGTGGACAGGGCCCTGGGGCCAACGTCCTGACTTTC

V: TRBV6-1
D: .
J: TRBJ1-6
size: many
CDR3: CASRDGWTSPLHF
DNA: TGTGCCAGCAGGGATGGTTGGACTTCACCCCTCCACTTT

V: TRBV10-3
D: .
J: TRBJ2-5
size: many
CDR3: CAISVRLGETQYF
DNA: TGTGCCATCAGTGTTCGGCTAGGGGAGACCCAGTACTTC

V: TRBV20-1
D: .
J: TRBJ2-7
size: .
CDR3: CSASHHEQYF
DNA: TGCAGTGCCTCCCACCACGAGCAGTACTTC

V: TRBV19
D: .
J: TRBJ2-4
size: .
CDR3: CASSEDEGKNIQYF
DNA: TGTGCCAGTAGCGAGGACGAAGGCAAAAACATTCAGTACTTC

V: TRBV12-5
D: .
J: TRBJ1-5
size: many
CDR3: CASGFTGLAEAYSNQPQHF
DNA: TGTGCTAGTGGTTTCACGGGCCTCGCTGAGGCCTATAGCAATCAGCCCCAGCATTTT

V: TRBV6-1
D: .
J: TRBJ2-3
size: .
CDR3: CASLLTPTTFTDTQYF
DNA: TGTGCCAGCCTCCTGACCCCCACAACTTTCACAGATACGCAGTATTTT

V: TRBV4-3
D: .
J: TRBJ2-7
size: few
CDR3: CASSQEMGSPAYEQYF
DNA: TGCGCCAGCAGCCAAGAGATGGGCTCGCCGGCCTACGAGCAGTACTTC

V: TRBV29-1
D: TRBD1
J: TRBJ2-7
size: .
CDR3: CSVVGTGTGDEQYF
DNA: TGCAGCGTTGTGGGGACCGGGACAGGGGACGAGCAGTACTTC

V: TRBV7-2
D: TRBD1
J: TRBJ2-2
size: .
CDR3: CASSSRTGGERNTGELFF
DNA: TGTGCCAGCAGCTCTCGGACAGGGGGCGAGCGTAACACCGGGGAGCTGTTTTTT

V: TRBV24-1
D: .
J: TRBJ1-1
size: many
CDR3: CATSDSALAEAFF
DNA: TGTGCCACCAGTGATTCGGCGCTGGCTGAAGCTTTCTTT

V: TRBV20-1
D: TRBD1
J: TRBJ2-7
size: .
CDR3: CSAGRGQYSRNEQYF
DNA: TGCAGTGCTGGCAGGGGGCAATACTCTCGAAACGAGCAGTACTTC

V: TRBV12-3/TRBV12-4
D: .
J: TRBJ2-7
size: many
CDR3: CASSPGRHEQYF
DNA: TGTGCCAGCAGTCCGGGGCGCCACGAGCAGTACTTC

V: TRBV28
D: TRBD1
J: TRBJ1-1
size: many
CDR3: CASSLTYADRGGGTRPTEAFF
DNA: TGTGCCAGCAGTTTAACCTACGCGGACAGGGGGGGGGGTACCCGGCCCACTGAAGCTTTCTTT

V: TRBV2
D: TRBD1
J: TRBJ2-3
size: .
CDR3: CATTSEGQFTDTQYF
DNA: TGTGCCACCACCAGTGAGGGACAGTTCACAGATACGCAGTATTTT

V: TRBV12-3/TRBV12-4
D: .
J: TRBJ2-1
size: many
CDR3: CASNAPARPYNEQFF
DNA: TGTGCCAGCAACGCCCCTGCGCGGCCTTACAATGAGCAGTTCTTC

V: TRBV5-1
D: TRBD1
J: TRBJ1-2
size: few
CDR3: CASSLGGRDGYTF
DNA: TGCGCCAGCAGCTTAGGGGGCAGGGATGGCTACACCTTC

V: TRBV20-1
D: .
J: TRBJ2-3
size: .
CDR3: CSARRPAMVDTQYF
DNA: TGCAGTGCCCGCCGGCCCGCGATGGTGGATACGCAGTATTTT

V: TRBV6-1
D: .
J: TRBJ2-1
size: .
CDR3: CASTWGGLFNEQFF
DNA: TGTGCCAGCACCTGGGGGGGCCTATTCAATGAGCAGTTCTTC

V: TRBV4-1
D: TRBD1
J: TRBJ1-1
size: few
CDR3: CASRDRAAEAFF
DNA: TGCGCCAGCAGGGACAGGGCTGCTGAAGCTTTCTTT

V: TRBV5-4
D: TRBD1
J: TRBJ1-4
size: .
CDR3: CASSYGTANEKLFF
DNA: TGTGCCAGCAGCTATGGGACAGCTAATGAAAAACTGTTTTTT

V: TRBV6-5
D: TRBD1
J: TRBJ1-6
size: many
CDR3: CASSLDRGGTYNSPLHF
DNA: TGTGCCAGCAGTTTGGACAGGGGAGGAACCTATAATTCACCCCTCCACTTT

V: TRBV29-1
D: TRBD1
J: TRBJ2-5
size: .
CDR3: CSVKNRGWEETQYF
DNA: TGCAGCGTAAAAAACAGGGGTTGGGAAGAGACCCAGTACTTC

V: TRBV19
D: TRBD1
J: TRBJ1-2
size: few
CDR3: CASSKGQNYGYTF
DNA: TGTGCCAGTAGCAAGGGACAGAACTATGGCTACACCTTC

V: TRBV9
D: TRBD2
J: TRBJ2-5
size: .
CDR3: CASSPRGRGWRETQYF
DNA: TGTGCCAGCAGCCCCCGGGGGAGGGGATGGAGAGAGACCCAGTACTTC

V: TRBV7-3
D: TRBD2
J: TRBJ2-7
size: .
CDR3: CASSIAGGPQYEQYF
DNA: TGTGCCAGCTCGATAGCGGGAGGGCCTCAGTACGAGCAGTACTTC

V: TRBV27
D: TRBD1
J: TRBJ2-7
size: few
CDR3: CASSFGTGFGYEQYF
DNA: TGTGCCAGCAGTTTTGGGACAGGGTTTGGGTACGAGCAGTACTTC

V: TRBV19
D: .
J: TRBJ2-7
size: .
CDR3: CASSGVGTPSSYEQYF
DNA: TGTGCCAGTAGCGGGGTTGGGACCCCCAGCTCCTACGAGCAGTACTTC

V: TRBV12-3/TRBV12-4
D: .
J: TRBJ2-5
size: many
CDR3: CASGKGGVPETQYF
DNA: TGTGCCAGCGGAAAAGGTGGGGTTCCGGAGACCCAGTACTTC

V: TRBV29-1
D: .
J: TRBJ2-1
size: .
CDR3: CSVEPFGGHYNEQFF
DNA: TGCAGCGTTGAACCTTTTGGGGGGCACTACAATGAGCAGTTCTTC

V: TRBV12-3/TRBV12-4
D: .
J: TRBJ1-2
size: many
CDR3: CASSLRPSLYGYTF
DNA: TGTGCCAGCAGTTTGAGGCCCTCACTCTATGGCTACACCTTC

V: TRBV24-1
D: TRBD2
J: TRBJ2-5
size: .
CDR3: CAVSGASGGEETQYF
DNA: TGTGCCGTCAGTGGGGCTAGCGGGGGGGAAGAGACCCAGTACTTC

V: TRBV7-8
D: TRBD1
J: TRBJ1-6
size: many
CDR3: CASSLPGQAALHF
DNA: TGTGCCAGCAGCTTACCGGGACAGGCGGCCCTCCACTTT

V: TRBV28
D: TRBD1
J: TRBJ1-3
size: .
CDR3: CASSLGQGRGNTIYF
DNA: TGTGCCAGCAGTCTCGGACAGGGGCGAGGAAACACCATATATTTT